A selection of T cell receptor beta chains follows, all from one sample in a study of pediatric ulcerative colitis. Assay: immunoSEQ multiplex PCR; the TCRdb copy retains only in-frame clones and omits some. Of 64,000 or so clones in the sample, about three quarters are singletons; the top ten hold around 5.2%. Sequences were obtained from blood. Receptors originate from a boy aged 5-17 years with moderate ulcerative colitis. The CDR3 runs from the conserved cysteine through the conserved F or W. The D gene is left open where the match is weak. Not every row has a clone size; where given, it reads once, few, many or a size class.

j_call cdr3_length d_call v_call clone_size cdr3_nt cdr3_aa
TRBJ1-1 12 . TRBV19 . TGTGCCAGTAGACAGATGAACACTGAAGCTTTCTTT CASRQMNTEAFF
TRBJ1-1 15 TRBD1 TRBV5-6 . TGTGCCAGCAGCTCGGACAGGGTTAGGGCCACTGAAGCTTTCTTT CASSSDRVRATEAFF
TRBJ2-5 16 TRBD2 TRBV7-2 once TGTGCCAGCAGCTTTTCCGTAGCGGGAGGTAGAGAGACCCAGTACTTC CASSFSVAGGRETQYF
TRBJ1-1 13 TRBD1 TRBV6-1 . TGTGCCAGCAGCGAGACAGGGGGGGCTCGAGCTTTCTTT CASSETGGARAFF
TRBJ2-7 14 . TRBV9 . TGTGCCAGCAGCGTAGGGGGCGGAACCTACGAGCAGTACTTC CASSVGGGTYEQYF
TRBJ2-7 15 . TRBV5-1 . TGCGCCAGCAGCTGGTCCGGGACGGTGGGTCTCGAGCAGTACTTC CASSWSGTVGLEQYF
TRBJ2-5 15 . TRBV18 . TGTGCCAGCTCACCTCGTAGGACAGCGGCAGAGACCCAGTACTTC CASSPRRTAAETQYF
TRBJ2-5 13 . TRBV4-1 . TGCGCCAGCAGCCAAGCGGGGGGCGAGACCCAGTACTTC CASSQAGGETQYF
TRBJ2-7 20 TRBD2 TRBV27 . TGTGCCAGCAGTCTCCTTAGCGGGAGCAGATCCTCGTTATCCGCCTACGAGCAGTACTTC CASSLLSGSRSSLSAYEQYF
TRBJ2-5 14 . TRBV15 once TGTGCCACCAACCCTACTATTCGGGGAGAGACCCAGTACTTC CATNPTIRGETQYF
TRBJ2-3 15 . TRBV2 . TGTGCCAGCAATCCCACGGGGAAGTCGACAGATACGCAGTATTTT CASNPTGKSTDTQYF
TRBJ1-2 15 . TRBV9 . TGTGCCAGCAGCCTCGAGGGCGGAGCTAACTATGGCTACACCTTC CASSLEGGANYGYTF
TRBJ1-5 16 TRBD1 TRBV5-6 few TGTGCCAGCAGCTTGTACAGGGGTTGGAGCAATCAGCCCCAGCATTTT CASSLYRGWSNQPQHF
TRBJ1-3 13 . TRBV6-1 . TGTGCCAGCAGTCTGACAGTCCGCGGCACCATATATTTT CASSLTVRGTIYF
TRBJ1-2 13 TRBD1 TRBV4-2 few TGTGCCAGCAGCCTCGGGACAGGTTATGGCTACACCTTC CASSLGTGYGYTF
TRBJ2-3 17 TRBD2 TRBV4-3 . TGCGCCAGCAGCCGCGCCTTAGGGACTAGCGGGAGAGATACGCAGTATTTT CASSRALGTSGRDTQYF
TRBJ1-1 14 TRBD1 TRBV5-1 . TGCGCCAGCAGCAGGGCGACAGGGTTTACTGAAGCTTTCTTT CASSRATGFTEAFF
TRBJ2-7 16 . TRBV27 . TGTGCCAGCAGTTTAGCCACAGTAAGTTCGTCCTACGAGCAGTACTTC CASSLATVSSSYEQYF
TRBJ1-3 14 . TRBV18 . TGTGCCAGCTCACCGGTTCAGGTTGGGAACACCATATATTTT CASSPVQVGNTIYF
TRBJ2-1 16 . TRBV9 . TGTGCCAGCAGCGCGCCGGAGGGGCTCCCAACTAATGAGCAGTTCTTC CASSAPEGLPTNEQFF
TRBJ2-7 13 TRBD1 TRBV10-1 . TGCGCCAGCAGTGGGGACAGGGCCTACGAGCAGTACTTC CASSGDRAYEQYF
TRBJ1-5 16 . TRBV4-1 . TGCGCCAGCAGCCGAGAGGGGCGGGGTAGCAATCAGCCCCAGCATTTT CASSREGRGSNQPQHF
TRBJ2-7 15 TRBD1 TRBV6-5 . TGTGCCAGCAGTGCCGGGACAGGGGGCGTCAACGAGCAGTACTTC CASSAGTGGVNEQYF
TRBJ2-6 19 . TRBV15 . TGTGCCACCCAACTTCGAGTCCCCCCAGGGGCTTCTGGGGCCAACGTCCTGACTTTC CATQLRVPPGASGANVLTF
TRBJ1-1 14 . TRBV5-1 few TGCGCCAGCAGCTTGGCCGGGGTTGACACTGAAGCTTTCTTT CASSLAGVDTEAFF
TRBJ1-4 17 TRBD1 TRBV7-6 . TGTGCCAGCAGCGGATCCAGGATGGGACAGGGAGATGAAAAACTGTTTTTT CASSGSRMGQGDEKLFF
TRBJ1-2 16 . TRBV9 . TGTGCCAGCAGCGGAAAGGACGGAAATCCTAACTATGGCTACACCTTC CASSGKDGNPNYGYTF
TRBJ1-6 18 TRBD1 TRBV18 once TGTGCCAGCTCACACCGGGACAGGGGGCTTACGCGGAATTCACCCCTCCACTTT CASSHRDRGLTRNSPLHF
TRBJ2-5 15 . TRBV10-1 . TGCGCCAGCAGTGATTCGGTCAGTGGGGTGCAGACCCAGTACTTC CASSDSVSGVQTQYF
TRBJ2-7 15 . TRBV5-6 . TGTGCCAGCAGCTGGGTGGGGGGAGCGACCTACGAGCAGTACTTC CASSWVGGATYEQYF
TRBJ1-1 15 . TRBV27 . TGTGCCAGCAGTTTATCATGGCAGGGGAACACTGAAGCTTTCTTT CASSLSWQGNTEAFF
TRBJ2-7 15 . TRBV7-9 once TGTGCCAGCAGTTATACGCCAGGGTTCTCCTACGAGCAGTACTTC CASSYTPGFSYEQYF
TRBJ2-3 15 TRBD2 TRBV30 few TGTGCCTGGATCCGGGTTAGCGGGAGGTCAGATACGCAGTATTTT CAWIRVSGRSDTQYF
TRBJ1-1 12 . TRBV6-6 . TGTGCCAGCAGTCCGCCTGGGCGGGAAGCTTTCTTT CASSPPGREAFF
TRBJ1-5 16 . TRBV2 . TGTGCCAGCAGTGGGCTTAGTCCATATAGCAATCAGCCCCAGCATTTT CASSGLSPYSNQPQHF
TRBJ1-5 16 . TRBV2 . TGTGCCAGCAATACCATACATGGGGAGTCGGGTCAGCCCCAGCATTTT CASNTIHGESGQPQHF
TRBJ2-7 15 TRBD1 TRBV4-2 . TGTGCCAGCAGCCCTCCGGGACAGCGAGGGTACGAGCAGTACTTC CASSPPGQRGYEQYF